The 18 T cell receptor beta chains presented below share a single source sample, sequenced in a study of blood T cell repertoires in COVID-19. The protocol was immunoSEQ multiplex PCR, while the TCRdb copy is restricted to in-frame clones and leaves out a portion. The table lists some 73,000 clones, 65% to 90% of them singletons. The sample comprised peripheral blood. These receptors were collected from a man aged 45-60 years with COVID-19, enrolled during active disease.

V and J are TRBV5-1 and TRBJ2-5; possibly TRBD2 for D (5 bases). CDR1 and CDR2 (germline): SGHRS, YFSETQ. The CDR3 length is 13 residues. Trimming removed 6 bases from V and 1 base from J, with 10 bases in between. The CDR3 spells CASKSGSQETQYF. The CDR3 nucleotides are TGCGCCAGCAAATCGGGATCCCAAGAGACCCAGTACTTC.

J is TRBJ1-2 and V is TRBV30; D is possibly TRBD1 (6 bases). This CDR3 comprises 14 residues. CDR1 is GTSNPN and CDR2 is SVGIG in the germline V gene (reference sequence). V gave up 2 bases and J gave up 4 bases, with 14 bases separating them. The CDR3 reads CAWSPPRTAYGYTF. CDR3 nucleotide sequence: TGTGCCTGGAGTCCCCCAAGGACAGCCTATGGCTACACCTTC.

The rearrangement links TRBV6-6 to TRBJ2-5, with D possibly matching TRBD2 (6 bases). This CDR3 has 13 residues. Germline V gives CDR1 MNHNY, CDR2 SVGAGI (reference sequence). The ends were cut back, 6 bases at V and 1 base at J, with 9 bases in the middle. CDR3 coding DNA: TGTGCCAGCAGGGTAGCGGCCCAAGAGACCCAGTACTTC. It specifies CASRVAAQETQYF.

The chain is built from TRBV19 and TRBJ2-3; no reliable D call. CDR3 length: 14 amino acids. Germline V gene lookup returns CDR1 LNHDA and CDR2 SQIVND (reference sequence). The V end was cut by 6 bases, the J end by 0 bases, with 10 bases between. The DNA for the CDR3 is TGTGCCAGTAGCACTACCTTTAGCACAGATACGCAGTATTTT. Protein product: CASSTTFSTDTQYF. Filled out from reference TRBV19 and TRBJ2-3, the complete variable domain reads DGGITQSPKYLFRKEGQNVTLSCEQNLNHDAMYWYRQDPGQGLRLIYYSQIVNDFQKGDIAEGYSVSREKKESFPLTVTSAQKNPTAFYLCASSTTFSTDTQYFGPGTRLTVL.

The rearrangement uses TRBV6-5 and TRBJ2-2; a possible D gene is TRBD1 (6 bases). The V end lost 7 bases, the J end lost 7 bases, and 13 bases lay between the germline ends. CDR3 length equals 13 residues. Per germline, CDR1 MNHEY and CDR2 SVGAGI. The CDR3 loop is CASNRDNGGELFF. The DNA of the CDR3 is TGTGCCAGCAATCGGGACAATGGCGGGGAGCTGTTTTTT.

The rearrangement joins TRBV6-5 to TRBJ2-7; D not resolved. Germline V CDR1 and CDR2: MNHEY, SVGAGI. Trimming took off 0 bases at V and 2 bases at J, with 8 bases between the two ends. The CDR3 is 14 amino acids. CDR3 bases: TGTGCCAGCAGTTACTCGCACAGAACCTACGAGCAGTACTTC. Protein sequence: CASSYSHRTYEQYF.

The genes are TRBV6-2 or TRBV6-3 and TRBJ1-1, with TRBD1 matching over 7 bases. The ends lost 5 bases at V and 4 bases at J; junction bases unmatched: 10. The CDR3 is 15 residues long. The germline V gene has CDR1 MNHEY and CDR2 SVGEGT. The CDR3 nucleotides read TGTGCCAGCAGTCTTCTAGGGGGCTGGGGCACTGAAGCTTTCTTT. It encodes CASSLLGGWGTEAFF.

The CDR3 sequence is CASSIGGTGRTDTQYF. CDR3 bases: TGTGCCAGTAGTATCGGCGGGACAGGGCGCACAGATACGCAGTATTTT. The chain joins TRBV19 to TRBJ2-3, with 9 bases lining up with TRBD1. The length of the CDR3 is 16 residues. Germline assignment: CDR1 LNHDA and CDR2 SQIVND (reference sequence). V shed 3 bases and J 1 base; nucleotides not matched to a gene: 5.

This chain joins TRBV29-1 and TRBJ2-1, with TRBD2 identical over 7 bases. This CDR3 is 13 amino acids long. Germline V gives CDR1 SQVTM, CDR2 ANQGSEA. The V segment lost 7 bases and the J segment 8 bases; nucleotides outside the gene matches: 11. For the CDR3, the DNA is TGCAGCGCGCGGCGCGGGAGAGTCCATGAGCAGTTCTTC. It codes for CSARRGRVHEQFF.

CDR3 sequence: CASSPRTSGRIQTQYF. The CDR3, as DNA: TGTGCCAGCAGCCCCCGGACTAGCGGGAGGATACAGACCCAGTACTTC. The genes are TRBV7-2 and TRBJ2-5; 14 nucleotides agree with TRBD2. CDR1 is SGHTA and CDR2 is FQGNSA in the germline V gene. The CDR3 is 16 residues long. Losses at the gene ends were 5 bases for V and 6 bases for J; bases not matched to a gene: 8.

The chain has TRBV18 and TRBJ1-5; D is undetermined. Germline V lookup: CDR1 KGHSH, CDR2 LQKENI. CDR3 length: 15 amino acids. With 3 bases removed from V and 2 bases from J, the gap between germline ends came to 11 bases. In DNA, the CDR3 is TGTGCCAGCTCACCCGGGGTAGGAGGCAATCAGCCCCAGCATTTT. Its translation: CASSPGVGGNQPQHF.

V is TRBV6-5 and J is TRBJ1-4; 8 bases align to TRBD1. V shed 5 bases and J 5 bases; nucleotides not matched to a gene: 4. The CDR3 is 14 residues long. Germline V gives CDR1 MNHEY, CDR2 SVGAGI. In nucleotides, the CDR3 is TGTGCCAGCAGTCGACAGGGGCAGAATGAAAAACTGTTTTTT. Protein product: CASSRQGQNEKLFF.

The V and J genes are TRBV15 and TRBJ2-7; D remains unclear. Per germline, CDR1 LNHNV and CDR2 YYDKDF (reference sequence). This CDR3 comprises 13 residues. Trimming cost V 0 bases and J 7 bases, with 10 bases left between them. The CDR3 loop reads CATSRDLLTEQYF. Written as DNA, the CDR3 is TGTGCCACCAGCAGAGATCTCTTGACTGAGCAGTACTTC.

The rearrangement uses TRBV28 and TRBJ1-2, with D maybe TRBD1 (6 bases). In germline, CDR1 is MDHEN, CDR2 SYDVKM. This CDR3 comprises 15 residues. Trimming stripped 1 base from V and 5 bases from J, with 14 bases between. The CDR3 DNA reads as TGTGCCAGCAGTTTATACGCAGGGGATAGATATGGCTACACCTTC. It yields the protein CASSLYAGDRYGYTF.

This clone was counted a few times. V usage is TRBV2 and J usage is TRBJ1-1, with D maybe TRBD1 (6 bases). The V gene's germline CDR1 is SNHLY and CDR2 FYNNEI. Deletions cut 1 base from V and 1 base from J, with 13 bases between. The CDR3 totals 16 residues. In DNA form, the CDR3 reads TGTGCCAGCAGTGAAGTACCAGGACAGCCGAACACTGAAGCTTTCTTT. This sequence encodes CASSEVPGQPNTEAFF.

This chain links TRBV3-1 (or the pseudogene TRBV3-2) with TRBJ1-1, with 8 bases lining up with TRBD1. The germline gives CDR1 LGHDT, CDR2 YNNKEL (reference sequence). The CDR3 sequence is 13 residues long. J lost 6 bases, V lost 4 bases, and 4 bases had no gene match. This CDR3 reads CASSPSGGSEAFF. The CDR3 region has the DNA TGTGCCAGCAGCCCCTCAGGGGGCTCTGAAGCTTTCTTT.

The gene calls are TRBV3-1 (or the pseudogene TRBV3-2) and TRBJ1-1, with a tentative D call TRBD1 (6 bases). The ends were cut back, 6 bases at V and 1 base at J, with 15 bases in the middle. The CDR3 spans 15 residues. Germline CDR1 is LGHDT and CDR2 is YNNKEL (reference sequence). CDR3 region: CASSAQGHPNTEAFF. For the CDR3, the DNA is TGTGCCAGCAGTGCACAGGGACACCCGAACACTGAAGCTTTCTTT.

This chain connects TRBV6-5 to TRBJ1-6, with D maybe TRBD1 (5 bases). With 4 bases removed from V and 7 bases from J, the gap between germline ends came to 11 bases. The germline gives CDR1 MNHEY, CDR2 SVGAGI. The CDR3 sequence is 14 residues long. DNA for the CDR3: TGTGCCAGCAGTTTCGCGACAGAAAATTCACCCCTCCACTTT. It encodes CASSFATENSPLHF.